The 30 T cell receptor beta chains reported below all come from one sample, sequenced in a study of T-cell reconstitution after alpha-beta-depleted transplantation in children. The TCRbeta library incorporated unique molecular identifiers. TCRdb independently ran MiXCR on the PCR reads; one entry per CDR3 protein. This sample carries some 450,000 distinct CDR3 sequences, around two fifths of them seen once, and the ten largest clones take 25% to 30%. This specimen was PBMCs, taken before TCRalphabeta/CD19-depleted stem cell transplant. These receptors were collected from a girl aged 2-10 years with aplastic anemia, due to receive a stem cell transplant.

This clonotype showed up just a few times. J is TRBJ2-2 and V is TRBV19, with a possible D match to TRBD1 (6 bases). Germline CDR1 is LNHDA and CDR2 is SQIVND (reference sequence). This CDR3 spans 15 amino acids. Trimming left V 1 base short and J 2 bases short, with 8 bases between. In DNA form, the CDR3 reads TGTGCCAGTAGTATAGTAGGGACAAACACCGGGGAGCTGTTTTTT. Its translation is CASSIVGTNTGELFF.

This clonotype was counted once. It may be a read error: a sequence one base away is much more abundant. This chain uses TRBV20-1 with TRBJ2-1, with D maybe TRBD1 (6 bases). The CDR3 consists of 11 residues. Looked up from germline, CDR1 is DFQATT and CDR2 is SNEGSKA (reference sequence). DNA of the CDR3: TGCAGTGCCAGGACAGACAATGAGCGGTTCTTC. Protein: CSARTDNERFF.

The chain links TRBV10-3 to TRBJ1-3, with 7 positions matching TRBD1. Germline trimming cut 6 bases from V and 4 bases from J; bases unmatched to any gene: 6. This CDR3 contains 14 residues. CDR1 is ENHRY, CDR2 SYGVKD, per germline. CDR3 nucleotides: TGTGCCATCAGCCTGACAGGGCCGGGAAACACCATATATTTT. Translation gives CAISLTGPGNTIYF.

This clonotype was detected a few times. In nucleotides, the CDR3 is TGTGCCAGCAGTTTACACAGGACTAGCGGCACAGATACGCAGTATTTT. Translated: CASSLHRTSGTDTQYF. The chain couples TRBV6-4 to TRBJ2-3; TRBD2 matches 9 bases. Germline V CDR1 and CDR2: MRHNA, SNTAGT. This CDR3 has 16 residues. The trim removed 5 bases at V and 1 base at J, leaving 7 bases unmatched.

The table lists this clonotype with many counts. The chain combines TRBV19 with TRBJ2-3, with a possible D match to TRBD2 (6 bases). Trimming cost V 7 bases and J 1 base, with 9 bases left between them. Per the germline V gene, CDR1 is LNHDA and CDR2 is SQIVND (reference sequence). This CDR3 is 13 amino acids long. The CDR3 nucleotides are TGTGCCAGTAAAGCTAGCGGCACAGATACGCAGTATTTT. As protein: CASKASGTDTQYF. The full variable domain, in which reference TRBV19 and TRBJ2-3 provide the parts outside the CDR3, is DGGITQSPKYLFRKEGQNVTLSCEQNLNHDAMYWYRQDPGQGLRLIYYSQIVNDFQKGDIAEGYSVSREKKESFPLTVTSAQKNPTAFYLCASKASGTDTQYFGPGTRLTVL.

The table lists this clonotype with many counts. The chain employs TRBV12-3 or TRBV12-4 and TRBJ2-1; D not resolved. V was shortened by 6 bases and J by 8 bases, with 8 bases between the two germline ends. The CDR3 consists of 11 residues. The CDR3 protein is CASRIVDEQFF. Written as DNA, the CDR3 is TGTGCCAGCAGAATCGTCGATGAGCAGTTCTTC.

The rearrangement joins TRBV20-1 to TRBJ2-3; 8 positions agree with TRBD2. In germline, CDR1 is DFQATT, CDR2 SNEGSKA (reference sequence). The CDR3 has 14 amino acids. The V and J ends lost 6 bases and 1 base, in that order; junction bases with no gene match: 6. CDR3 bases: TGCAGTGCCCCGGAACTAGCGGGCACAGATACGCAGTATTTT. Translated: CSAPELAGTDTQYF.

This clonotype has just a few counts. This rearrangement joins TRBV20-1 to TRBJ2-7, with TRBD1 matching over 7 bases. The CDR3 is 11 amino acids. Germline CDR1 DFQATT, CDR2 SNEGSKA (reference sequence). CDR3 loop: CGSQKGAEQYF. The CDR3 DNA is TGCGGATCCCAAAAGGGGGCCGAGCAGTACTTC.

V is TRBV20-1 and J is TRBJ1-2; 7 nucleotides match TRBD1. V trimming: 3 bases; J trimming: 4 bases; junction bases outside the gene matches: 8. The CDR3 totals 14 residues. Germline CDR1 is DFQATT and CDR2 is SNEGSKA (reference sequence). The CDR3 nucleotides are TGCAGTGCTAGGGGACAGCTCACTCCCTATGGCTACACCTTC. This encodes CSARGQLTPYGYTF.

This clonotype occurred a few times. The J gene is TRBJ2-7, the V gene TRBV18; the match to TRBD1 covers 9 bases. The J segment lost 4 bases and the V segment lost 0 bases, leaving 4 bases of the junction unmatched. The CDR3 covers 15 residues. Germline V gene data show CDR1 as KGHSH and CDR2 as LQKENI. As DNA, the CDR3 is TGTGCCAGCTCACCACCGGGACAGGGCTTTTACGAGCAGTACTTC. Protein: CASSPPGQGFYEQYF.

About this clonotype itself: This sequence may be a read error, since a much larger clone differs from it by one base. The chain joins TRBV5-6 to TRBJ1-2, with 7 bases aligning to TRBD1. CDR1 and CDR2 from the germline V gene are SGHDT and YYEEEE. The CDR3 runs 16 residues. The CDR3 loop reads CASSPGQRTLNYGDTF. CDR3 bases: TGTGCCAGCAGCCCGGGACAGCGAACCCTCAACTATGGCGACACCTTC.

This clonotype was counted only a few times. This chain joins TRBV28 and TRBJ2-3; TRBD2 is a possible D gene (6 bases). Trimming left V 7 bases short and J 2 bases short, with 25 bases between. Germline CDR1 MDHEN, CDR2 SYDVKM. This CDR3 contains 18 residues. The CDR3 protein is CASTNAKGVGSFTDTQYF. CDR3 in DNA: TGTGCCAGCACCAACGCAAAAGGGGTCGGGAGCTTCACAGATACGCAGTATTTT.

The table lists this clonotype with many counts. The V call is TRBV12-3 or TRBV12-4, the J call TRBJ1-1; D is unclear. The length of the CDR3 is 11 residues. Trimming removed 3 bases from V and 10 bases from J, with 9 bases in between. CDR3 region: CASSLGGLAFF. Written as DNA, the CDR3 is TGTGCCAGCAGTTTGGGAGGACTAGCTTTCTTT.

V is TRBV29-1 and J is TRBJ1-1; the D is unclear. V was trimmed by 2 bases and J by 0 bases, leaving 7 bases between them. The CDR3 consists of 13 residues. Germline V gene data show CDR1 as SQVTM and CDR2 as ANQGSEA. The CDR3 protein is CSVEKILNTEAFF. CDR3 DNA sequence: TGCAGCGTTGAAAAGATTTTGAACACTGAAGCTTTCTTT.

V and J are TRBV7-2 and TRBJ2-3; D remains ambiguous. The CDR3 has 14 residues. Germline CDR1 and CDR2: SGHTA and FQGNSA. Trimming left V 6 bases short and J 1 base short, with 11 bases between. The DNA of the CDR3 is TGTGCCAGCAGTTTAAGTTGGGGCACAGATACGCAGTATTTT. This sequence encodes CASSLSWGTDTQYF.

This clonotype was picked up many times. The rearrangement joins TRBV20-1 to TRBJ1-2; 7 nucleotides agree with TRBD1. This CDR3 spans 12 amino acids. J gave up 6 bases and V 6 bases, and 7 bases lay outside the gene matches. Looked up from germline, CDR1 is DFQATT and CDR2 is SNEGSKA (reference sequence). The CDR3 loop reads CSAAGQMNGYTF. The CDR3, as DNA: TGCAGTGCAGCGGGACAGATGAATGGCTACACCTTC.

This clonotype occurred a few times. V and J are TRBV12-3 or TRBV12-4 and TRBJ2-3; 10 nucleotides match TRBD1. CDR3 length: 15 residues. V gave up 5 bases and J gave up 5 bases; unmatched junction bases: 7. Here the CDR3 DNA reads TGTGCCAGCAGTCTGGGACAGGGGCTGGTAGATACGCAGTATTTT. This codes for CASSLGQGLVDTQYF.

The rearrangement joins TRBV30 to TRBJ1-2; a weak D match, TRBD1 (6 bases). Germline V lookup: CDR1 GTSNPN, CDR2 SVGIG (reference sequence). CDR3 length: 13 amino acids. V was pared by 3 bases and J by 4 bases, with 12 bases between. CDR3 residues: CAWSLRDTYGYTF. As DNA, the CDR3 is TGTGCCTGGAGCCTCCGGGACACCTATGGCTACACCTTC.

The V call is TRBV20-1, the J call TRBJ1-2; D unclear. CDR3 size: 15 residues. The germline V gene encodes CDR1 DFQATT and CDR2 SNEGSKA (reference sequence). V lost 1 base to trimming and J lost 0 bases, with 12 bases between them. The CDR3 sequence is CSARVKGTANYGYTF. The CDR3 nucleotides read TGCAGTGCTAGAGTAAAGGGAACAGCTAACTATGGCTACACCTTC.

There are a few counts of this clonotype. CDR3 DNA sequence: TGTGCCAGCAGTTTACAGGCCAGAACCTACGAGCAGTACTTC. Translated, it gives CASSLQARTYEQYF. The V and J genes are TRBV12-3 or TRBV12-4 and TRBJ2-7; D gene ambiguous. The ends were cut back, 2 bases at V and 2 bases at J, with 10 bases in the middle. This CDR3 is built from 14 residues.

The chain recombines TRBV20-1 with TRBJ1-4, with unresolved D. The CDR3 spans 13 residues. V gave up 3 bases and J gave up 4 bases, with 9 bases separating them. The germline gives CDR1 DFQATT, CDR2 SNEGSKA (reference sequence). CDR3 DNA: TGCAGTGCTAGTCCTACGATTAATGAAAAACTGTTTTTT. Protein product: CSASPTINEKLFF.

This sequence joins TRBV27 and TRBJ2-2; TRBD1 aligns across 8 bases. CDR1 is MNHEY and CDR2 is SMNVEV in the germline V gene (reference sequence). The ends lost 6 bases at V and 1 base at J; junction bases unmatched: 7. This CDR3 region has 16 residues. CDR3 bases: TGTGCCAGCAGGAATGGCGGGACAGGGAACACCGGGGAGCTGTTTTTT. This sequence encodes CASRNGGTGNTGELFF.

As to this clonotype: Relative to the germline gene, one junction end is altered; a read error may explain this. The chain employs TRBV10-2 and TRBJ1-4; D unclear. The CDR3 has 15 residues. Germline CDR1 reads WSHSY; CDR2 reads SAAADI. CDR3 amino acids: CASSDRGATNEKLFF. DNA for the CDR3: TGTGCCAGCAGTGACCGAGGCGCAACTAATGAAAAACTGTTTTTT.

This clonotype was counted a few times. The chain is built from TRBV6-5 and TRBJ2-6; D may match TRBD1 or TRBD2 (5 bases each). V lost 0 bases and J 2 bases, leaving 11 bases between the germline ends. The CDR3 has 17 amino acids. Looked up from germline, CDR1 is MNHEY and CDR2 is SVGAGI. CDR3 sequence: CASSYSRGVAGANVLTF. For the CDR3, the DNA is TGTGCCAGCAGTTACTCGAGAGGGGTGGCTGGGGCCAACGTCCTGACTTTC.

The chain carries TRBV18 and TRBJ2-5, with D perhaps matching TRBD2 (5 bases). V was clipped by 4 bases and J by 3 bases, with 15 bases between them. The CDR3 runs to 15 residues. Germline CDR1 and CDR2: KGHSH and LQKENI. CDR3 sequence (DNA): TGTGCCAGCTCACTTCACATGTGGCGGGAAGAGACCCAGTACTTC. It translates to CASSLHMWREETQYF.

This clonotype has just a few counts. The chain employs TRBV20-1 and TRBJ2-7, with D possibly being TRBD1 or TRBD2 (5 bases each). Germline values: CDR1 DFQATT, CDR2 SNEGSKA (reference sequence). Trimming pared 4 bases from V and 1 base from J, leaving 17 bases between. The length of the CDR3 is 15 residues. CDR3 sequence reads: CSANYRDGISYEQYF. As DNA, the CDR3 is TGCAGTGCTAATTACCGGGACGGCATTTCCTACGAGCAGTACTTC.

This chain joins TRBV29-1 and TRBJ2-5; a possible D gene is TRBD2 (7 bases). Trimming removed 7 bases from V and 4 bases from J, with 13 bases in between. Germline-derived CDR1 and CDR2 are SQVTM and ANQGSEA. The CDR3 covers 12 residues. CDR3 loop: CSAGEGGETQYF. The CDR3, as DNA: TGCAGCGCCGGGGAGGGGGGAGAGACCCAGTACTTC.

This clonotype has a handful of counts. This rearrangement joins TRBV10-3 to TRBJ2-3; 9 bases match TRBD1. The CDR3 length is 14 residues. Germline assignment: CDR1 ENHRY and CDR2 SYGVKD. Unmatched junction bases numbered 2, after V lost 7 bases and J lost 0 bases. DNA of the CDR3: TGTGCCATCATGGGGACAGGGAGCACAGATACGCAGTATTTT. It codes for CAIMGTGSTDTQYF.

The table lists this clonotype with many counts. The rearrangement links TRBV11-2 to TRBJ2-5; D may correspond to TRBD1 or TRBD2 (5 bases each). Germline V CDR1 and CDR2: SGHAT, FQNNGV. This CDR3 has 15 residues. Trimming pared 5 bases from V and 2 bases from J, leaving 15 bases between. The CDR3 region is CASSLGGQPQETQYF. CDR3 in DNA: TGTGCCAGCAGCCTCGGAGGACAACCACAAGAGACCCAGTACTTC.

The chain has TRBV7-6 and TRBJ2-3; possible D gene TRBD2, 5 bases. V shed 2 bases and J shed 3 bases, with 18 bases lying between them. The CDR3 extends over 17 amino acids. Germline CDR1 reads SGHVS; CDR2 reads FNYEAQ. The CDR3 region has the DNA TGTGCCAGCAGCTTAAGAGGGCGGGCAGTCGGAACAGATACGCAGTATTTT. Translation: CASSLRGRAVGTDTQYF.